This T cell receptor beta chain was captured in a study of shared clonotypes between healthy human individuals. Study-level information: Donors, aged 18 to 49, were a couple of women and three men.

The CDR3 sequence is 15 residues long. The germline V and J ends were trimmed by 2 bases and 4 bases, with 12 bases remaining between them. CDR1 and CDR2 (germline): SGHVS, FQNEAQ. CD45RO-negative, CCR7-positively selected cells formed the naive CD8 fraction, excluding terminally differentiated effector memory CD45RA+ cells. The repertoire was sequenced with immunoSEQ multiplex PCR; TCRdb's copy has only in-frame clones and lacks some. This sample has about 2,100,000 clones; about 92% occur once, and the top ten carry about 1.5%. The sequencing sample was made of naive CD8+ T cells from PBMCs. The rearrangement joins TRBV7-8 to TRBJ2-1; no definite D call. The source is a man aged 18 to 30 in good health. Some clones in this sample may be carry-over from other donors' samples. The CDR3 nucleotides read TGTGCCAGCAGCTTAACTGGATTCTGGTACAATGAGCAGTTCTTC. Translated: CASSLTGFWYNEQFF.